These 6 T cell receptor beta chains originate from one sample sequenced in a study of identical twins. TCRdb itself ran the 5' RACE reads through MiXCR, one entry per CDR3 protein. Found here are just under 650,000 distinct CDR3 sequences, 7% to 7.5% of them singletons; the top ten hold approximately 1.5%. This sample was also put to use in a study of yellow fever vaccine responses in identical twins.

The sample consisted of PBMCs. These TCRs come from a woman aged 18 to 35 in good health.

This clonotype was counted ten times or more. The chain carries TRBV2 and TRBJ2-2, with D unresolved. Germline V gene data show CDR1 as SNHLY and CDR2 as FYNNEI. The V and J ends lost 3 bases and 3 bases respectively, with 8 bases between them. CDR3 length: 14 residues. Written as DNA, the CDR3 is TGTGCCAGCAGTGACGGGTCGGACACCGGGGAGCTGTTTTTT. As protein: CASSDGSDTGELFF.

This clonotype was counted only a few times. DNA of the CDR3: TGTGCCAGCAGCTCCCAAGGACAGGTCTCCTACGAGCAGTACTTC. Its protein product is CASSSQGQVSYEQYF. The chain uses TRBV7-9 and TRBJ2-7, with TRBD1 identical over 7 bases. With 4 bases clipped from V and 0 bases from J, the junction kept 6 bases outside the gene matches. The CDR3 has 15 residues. Germline lookup yields CDR1 SEHNR and CDR2 FQNEAQ (reference sequence).

The chain carries TRBV28 and TRBJ2-5, with a possible D match to TRBD1 (5 bases). This CDR3 region has 14 residues. V shed 2 bases and J shed 1 base, with 8 bases lying between them. From germline, CDR1 is MDHEN and CDR2 SYDVKM. The CDR3 loop is CASSLGAPQETQYF. As DNA, the CDR3 is TGTGCCAGCAGTTTAGGGGCACCCCAAGAGACCCAGTACTTC.

The rearrangement uses TRBV14 and TRBJ2-7; perhaps TRBD1 as D (6 bases). The germline V gene has CDR1 SGHDN and CDR2 FVKESK. With 1 base removed from V and 3 bases from J, the gap between germline ends came to 13 bases. The CDR3 totals 15 residues. CDR3 amino acids: CASSQAPGAVYEQYF. The DNA of the CDR3 is TGTGCCAGCAGCCAAGCGCCAGGGGCAGTCTACGAGCAGTACTTC.

This clonotype was found once. The chain is built from TRBV10-1 and TRBJ2-3, with TRBD2 matching 14 bases. The junction had 13 bases not matched to a gene; V was cut back by 5 bases and J by 6 bases. This CDR3 is built from 18 residues. Germline assignment: CDR1 WNHNN and CDR2 SYGVQD (reference sequence). The CDR3 nucleotides are TGCGCCAGCAGTCTAAATATGGGACTAGCGGGAGAGAATGATACGCAGTATTTT. It codes for CASSLNMGLAGENDTQYF.

The chain carries TRBV10-3 and TRBJ2-7; 8 bases map to TRBD2. With 6 bases clipped from V and 3 bases from J, the junction kept 7 bases outside the gene matches. The CDR3 has 14 amino acids. The V gene's germline CDR1 is ENHRY and CDR2 SYGVKD. CDR3 sequence (DNA): TGTGCCATCAGCCCGGGACTAGGGAACTACGAGCAGTACTTC. Its translation is CAISPGLGNYEQYF.